This T cell receptor beta chain was captured by sequencing in a study of early T cells in non-severe SARS-CoV-2 infection. Whole-study results and caveats: VDJdb matching skewed toward anti-spike CD8 responses, missing private and CD4 specificities.

Between the trimmed V and J ends, which lost 5 bases and 0 bases, there was a span of 13 bases. The CDR3 extends over 15 amino acids. In germline, CDR1 is SGHAT, CDR2 FQNNGV. TCRdb called the 5' RACE reads again in MiXCR, with one record for every CDR3 protein. Of about 38,000 distinct CDR3 sequences in the sample, 6.8% were seen once. This clonotype was seen ten or more times. Its antigen remains unidentified. This rearrangement joins TRBV11-2 to TRBJ1-1, with D unresolved. Material: whole blood, obtained at baseline. The origin of this receptor is an adult who was a healthcare worker with PCR-confirmed SARS-CoV-2 infection or an uninfected control (not recorded which). The CDR3 bases are TGTGCCAGCAGCCGAGAGAGTCTCATGAACACTGAAGCTTTCTTT. Residues: CASSRESLMNTEAFF.